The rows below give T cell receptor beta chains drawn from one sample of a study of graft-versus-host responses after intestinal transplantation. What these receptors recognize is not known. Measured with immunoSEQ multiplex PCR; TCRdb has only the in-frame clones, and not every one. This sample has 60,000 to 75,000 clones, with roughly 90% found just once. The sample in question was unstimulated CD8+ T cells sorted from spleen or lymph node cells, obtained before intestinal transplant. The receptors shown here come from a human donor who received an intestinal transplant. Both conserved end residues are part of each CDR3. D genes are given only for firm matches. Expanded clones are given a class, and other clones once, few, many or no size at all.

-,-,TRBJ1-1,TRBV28,TGTGTTACGGAGCATACGAACACTGAAGCTTTCTTT,CVTEHTNTEAFF
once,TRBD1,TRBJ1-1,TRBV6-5,TGTGCCAGCGGGGACAGGGGTTTCACTGAAGCTTTCTTT,CASGDRGFTEAFF
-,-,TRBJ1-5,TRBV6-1,TGTGCCAGCAAGGAAGGGAGGACCAATCAGCCCCAGCATTTT,CASKEGRTNQPQHF
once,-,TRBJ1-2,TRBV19,TGTGCCAGTAGAACGGCCAGGGCGCCCTATGGCTACACCTTC,CASRTARAPYGYTF
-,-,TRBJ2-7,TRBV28,TGTGCCAGCAGTTTCCCCTATTTATTTTCCTACGAGCAGTACTTC,CASSFPYLFSYEQYF
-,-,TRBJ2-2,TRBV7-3,TGTGCCAGCAGCTTCGACTCCCGACCCGGGGAGCTGTTTTTT,CASSFDSRPGELFF
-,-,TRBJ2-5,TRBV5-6,TGTGCCAGCAGCTTGCGCGGGGTACAGTACTTC,CASSLRGVQYF
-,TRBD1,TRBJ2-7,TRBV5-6,TGTGCCAGCAGCTCAACAGGGGGGCTCCCACCCTACGAGCAGTACTTC,CASSSTGGLPPYEQYF
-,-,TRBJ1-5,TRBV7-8,TGTGCCAGCACCCCAAGTGGTTCGGAGGGGACTAATCAGCCCCAGCATTTT,CASTPSGSEGTNQPQHF
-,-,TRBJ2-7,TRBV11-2,TGTGCCAGCAGCTTAGAGGCTGGACTCTACGAGCAGTACTTC,CASSLEAGLYEQYF
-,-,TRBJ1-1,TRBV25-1,TGTGCCAGCAGTGAGAGCAAAAACACTGAAGCTTTCTTT,CASSESKNTEAFF
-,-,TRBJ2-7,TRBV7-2,TGTGCCAGCAGCTTATTTTTAGTTTCCTACGAGCAGTACTTC,CASSLFLVSYEQYF